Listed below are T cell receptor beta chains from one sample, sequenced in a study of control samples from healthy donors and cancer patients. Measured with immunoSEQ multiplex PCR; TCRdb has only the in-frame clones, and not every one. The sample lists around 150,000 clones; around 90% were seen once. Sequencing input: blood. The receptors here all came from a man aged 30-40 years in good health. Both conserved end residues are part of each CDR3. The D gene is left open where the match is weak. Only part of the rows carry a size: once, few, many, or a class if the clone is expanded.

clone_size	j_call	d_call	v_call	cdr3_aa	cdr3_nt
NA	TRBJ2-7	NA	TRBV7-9	CASSSPGTPLGEQYF	TGTGCCAGCAGCTCACCCGGGACCCCTCTCGGCGAGCAGTACTTC
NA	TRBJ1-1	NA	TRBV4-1	CASSHGTANTEAFF	TGCGCCAGCAGCCATGGAACAGCGAACACTGAAGCTTTCTTT
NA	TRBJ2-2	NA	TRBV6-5	CASSKQGNTGELFF	TGTGCCAGCAGTAAACAGGGGAACACCGGGGAGCTGTTTTTT
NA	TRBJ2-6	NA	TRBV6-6	CASSPTTSWTARTGANVLTF	TGTGCCAGCAGCCCCACGACCAGCTGGACCGCGCGGACTGGGGCCAACGTCCTGACTTTC
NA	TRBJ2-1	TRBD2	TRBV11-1	CASSSDRTAGDHEQFF	TGTGCCAGCAGCTCGGATCGCACAGCGGGGGACCATGAGCAGTTCTTC
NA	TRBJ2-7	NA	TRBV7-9	CASSSPRDSYEQYF	TGTGCCAGCAGCTCCCCGCGGGACTCCTACGAGCAGTACTTC
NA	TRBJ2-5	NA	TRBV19	CASSIWAKETQYF	TGTGCCAGTAGTATATGGGCGAAAGAGACCCAGTACTTC
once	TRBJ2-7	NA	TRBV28	CASSLSRKSYEQYF	TGTGCCAGCAGTTTATCACGGAAATCCTACGAGCAGTACTTC
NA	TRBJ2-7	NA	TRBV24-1	CATSVSGLDEQYF	TGTGCCACCAGTGTATCGGGGCTCGACGAGCAGTACTTC
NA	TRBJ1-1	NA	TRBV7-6	CASSLGDNTEAFF	TGTGCCAGCAGCTTAGGGGACAACACTGAAGCTTTCTTT
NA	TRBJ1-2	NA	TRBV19	CASSIDIGSGYTF	TGTGCCAGTAGTATAGACATCGGATCCGGCTACACCTTC
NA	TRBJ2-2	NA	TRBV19	CASSMRSSTGELFF	TGTGCCAGTAGTATGAGGTCGAGCACCGGGGAGCTGTTTTTT
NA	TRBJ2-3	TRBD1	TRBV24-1	CATRPGQVTDTQYF	TGTGCCACCAGGCCGGGACAGGTAACAGATACGCAGTATTTT